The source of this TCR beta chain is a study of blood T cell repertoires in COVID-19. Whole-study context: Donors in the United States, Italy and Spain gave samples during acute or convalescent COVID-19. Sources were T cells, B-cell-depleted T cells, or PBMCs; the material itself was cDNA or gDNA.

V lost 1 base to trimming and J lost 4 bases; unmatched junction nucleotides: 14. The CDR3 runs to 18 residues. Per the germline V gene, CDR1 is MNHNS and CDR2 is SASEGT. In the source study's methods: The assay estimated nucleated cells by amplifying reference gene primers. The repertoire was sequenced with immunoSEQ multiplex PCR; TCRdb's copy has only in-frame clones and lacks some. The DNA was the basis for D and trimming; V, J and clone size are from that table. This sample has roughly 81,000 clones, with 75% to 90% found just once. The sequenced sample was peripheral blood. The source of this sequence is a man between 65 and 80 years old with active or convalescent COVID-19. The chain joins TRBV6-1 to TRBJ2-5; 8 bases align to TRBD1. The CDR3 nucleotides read TGTGCCAGCAGTGAAGTGTATAGCGGCAGGGGGCGTTTAGAGACCCAGTACTTC. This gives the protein CASSEVYSGRGRLETQYF.